The 22 T cell receptor beta chains below were found in one sample sequenced in a study of early T cells in non-severe SARS-CoV-2 infection. TCRdb reprocessed the 5' RACE reads with MiXCR, giving one entry per CDR3 protein. This sample carries about 49,000 distinct CDR3 sequences, about 11% of them seen once, and the ten largest clones take approximately 8.5%. Sequenced sample: whole blood. These TCRs come from an adult who was a healthcare worker with PCR-confirmed SARS-CoV-2 infection or an uninfected control (not recorded which).

This clonotype was seen at least ten times. The V and J genes are TRBV6-2 or TRBV6-3 and TRBJ2-7; no firm D call. CDR1 MNHEY and CDR2 SVGEGT come from the germline V gene. The CDR3 consists of 12 residues. V was clipped by 6 bases and J by 1 base, with 7 bases between them. The CDR3 spells CASRLASYEQYF. The DNA for the CDR3 is TGTGCCAGCAGACTCGCTTCCTACGAGCAGTACTTC.

In its sample, this clonotype was seen many times. The rearrangement joins TRBV5-1 to TRBJ2-2; D could derive from TRBD1 or TRBD2 (5 bases each). V was cut by 0 bases and J by 9 bases, with 9 bases left in between. The CDR3 spans 13 residues. Germline CDR1 reads SGHRS; CDR2 reads YFSETQ. The CDR3: CASSLGRDRELFF. CDR3 DNA sequence: TGCGCCAGCAGCTTGGGAAGGGACCGGGAGCTGTTTTTT.

This clonotype was observed a few times. V and J are TRBV6-6 and TRBJ2-5; 12 bases match TRBD2. The germline CDR1 and CDR2 sequences are MNHNY and SVGAGI (reference sequence). The CDR3 extends over 19 amino acids. Trimming at V came to 0 bases and at J to 5 bases, leaving 13 bases not matched to a gene. CDR3 coding DNA: TGTGCCAGCAGTTACTCGTCCAAGGGACTAGCGGGCCTCAGCGAGACCCAGTACTTC. Amino acids: CASSYSSKGLAGLSETQYF.

This clonotype was seen repeatedly, ten times or more. The chain employs TRBV20-1 and TRBJ2-1; 7 bases align to TRBD1. CDR3 length equals 15 residues. V trimming: 6 bases; J trimming: 0 bases; junction bases outside the gene matches: 8. From germline, CDR1 is DFQATT and CDR2 SNEGSKA (reference sequence). CDR3 bases: TGCAGTGCACTGAGGGGGCCGAGCTCCTACAATGAGCAGTTCTTC. Protein sequence: CSALRGPSSYNEQFF.

The gene calls are TRBV10-2 and TRBJ2-5; D gene ambiguous. Germline CDR1 is WSHSY and CDR2 is SAAADI. CDR3 size: 13 residues. Trimming took 2 bases from V and 13 from J, leaving 17 bases between them. CDR3 sequence (DNA): TGCGCCAGCAGTGAGACGAATGAGATCCCGGGGTACTTC. It codes for CASSETNEIPGYF.

This clonotype appeared many times. The rearrangement joins TRBV29-1 to TRBJ1-1, with a tentative D call TRBD1 (5 bases). The V end lost 1 base, the J end lost 5 bases, and 14 bases lay between the germline ends. The CDR3 contains 14 residues. The germline gives CDR1 SQVTM, CDR2 ANQGSEA. The CDR3 protein is CSVEGPGRGTEAFF. The CDR3 nucleotides are TGCAGCGTTGAAGGGCCGGGGCGCGGAACTGAAGCTTTCTTT.

The chain combines TRBV11-3 with TRBJ2-1; the D gene is possibly TRBD2 (5 bases). This CDR3 comprises 16 residues. V was trimmed by 0 bases and J by 3 bases, leaving 12 bases between them. Germline CDR1 is SGHNT and CDR2 is YENEEA. CDR3 bases: TGTGCCAGCAGCTTAGACGGCCCTCGGGGCTACAATGAGCAGTTCTTC. This gives the protein CASSLDGPRGYNEQFF.

As for this clonotype: A much larger clone sits a single nucleotide away, making a read error possible. This chain links TRBV10-3 with TRBJ1-2, with 9 bases fitting TRBD1. The CDR3 is 14 residues long. Per germline, CDR1 ENHRY and CDR2 SYGVKD. The CDR3 is CAIRGTGLNYDYTF. DNA for the CDR3: TGTGCCATCAGGGGGACAGGGCTGAACTATGACTACACCTTC.

CDR3 protein: CASSQGPVLFF. Written as DNA, the CDR3 is TGTGCCAGCAGCCAAGGGCCCGTACTGTTTTTT. The V and J genes are TRBV7-8 and TRBJ1-4; D ambiguous. The CDR3 has 11 amino acids. The V and J ends lost 5 bases and 13 bases respectively, with 11 bases between them. The V gene's germline CDR1 is SGHVS and CDR2 FQNEAQ.

This clonotype was seen a handful of times. The chain uses TRBV13 and TRBJ2-1; 11 bases fit TRBD2. The germline CDR1 and CDR2 sequences are PRHDT and FYEKMQ (reference sequence). Germline trimming cut 6 bases from V and 4 bases from J; bases unmatched to any gene: 8. There are 16 residues in the CDR3. The CDR3 sequence is CASSKRLAGSYNEQFF. As DNA, the CDR3 is TGTGCCAGCAGTAAAAGACTAGCGGGATCGTACAATGAGCAGTTCTTC.

This clonotype showed up just a few times. J is TRBJ1-1 and V is TRBV6-4; D is ambiguous. The germline V gene has CDR1 MRHNA and CDR2 SNTAGT. This CDR3 comprises 13 residues. Trimming cost V 5 bases and J 1 base, with 8 bases left between them. DNA for the CDR3: TGTGCCAGCAGTAAAACCTGGAACACTGAAGCTTTCTTT. Its protein product is CASSKTWNTEAFF.

There are many counts of this clonotype. V and J are TRBV9 and TRBJ1-2, with D maybe TRBD1 (5 bases). Trimming removed 4 bases from V and 8 bases from J, with 18 bases in between. This CDR3 has 14 residues. Germline V gene lookup returns CDR1 SGDLS and CDR2 YYNGEE. The CDR3 loop reads CASSSGRAEGGYTF. The CDR3 DNA reads TGTGCCAGCAGCTCAGGCAGGGCCGAAGGCGGCTACACCTTC.

This clonotype was found a few times. The chain combines TRBV4-2 with TRBJ2-7, with 7 nucleotides matching TRBD1. Looked up from germline, CDR1 is LGHNA and CDR2 is YNFKEQ. The trim removed 3 bases at V and 3 bases at J, leaving 8 bases unmatched. This CDR3 contains 15 residues. CDR3 bases: TGTGCCAGCAGCCAGGGCCCGGGACAGAACTACGAGCAGTACTTC. Translating it yields CASSQGPGQNYEQYF.

The sample holds many counts of this clonotype. The J gene is TRBJ2-7, the V gene TRBV6-5; D not resolved. There are 15 residues in the CDR3. Germline V gene lookup returns CDR1 MNHEY and CDR2 SVGAGI. The V end lost 5 bases, the J end lost 6 bases, and 20 bases lay between the germline ends. The CDR3 DNA sequence: TGTGCCAGCAGTCCCCGACTGTCTGGGGTGATCGAGCAGTACTTC. The encoded protein is CASSPRLSGVIEQYF.

This clonotype has a count of ten or more. The gene calls are TRBV29-1 and TRBJ1-2; 10 bases align to TRBD1. The CDR3 sequence is 13 residues long. J was trimmed by 6 bases and V by 7 bases; bases with no gene match: 8. The germline CDR1 and CDR2 sequences are SQVTM and ANQGSEA. CDR3 nucleotide sequence: TGCAGCGGGGGGACAGGGGCAACCCATGGCTACACCTTC. This codes for CSGGTGATHGYTF.

The sample holds many counts of this clonotype. The chain has TRBV7-6 and TRBJ1-5; D is ambiguous. Germline V gene lookup returns CDR1 SGHVS and CDR2 FNYEAQ. The CDR3 spans 15 residues. V lost 2 bases and J lost 3, with 11 bases in between. In nucleotides, the CDR3 is TGTGCCAGCAGCTTATCTTACGGAAACAATCAGCCCCAGCATTTT. Amino acids: CASSLSYGNNQPQHF.

The genes are TRBV7-2 and TRBJ2-1; D is tentatively TRBD1 or TRBD2 (6 bases each). The length of the CDR3 is 15 residues. CDR1 and CDR2 (germline): SGHTA, FQGNSA. Trimming pared 3 bases from V and 5 bases from J, leaving 14 bases between. The CDR3 is CASSFPRGRDNEQFF. For the CDR3, the DNA is TGTGCCAGCAGCTTCCCCCGGGGGCGGGACAATGAGCAGTTCTTC. Filled out from reference TRBV7-2 and TRBJ2-1, the complete variable domain reads GAGVSQSPSNKVTEKGKDVELRCDPISGHTALYWYRQSLGQGLEFLIYFQGNSAPDKSGLPSDRFSAERTGGSVSTLTIQRTQQEDSAVYLCASSFPRGRDNEQFFGPGTRLTVL.

This clonotype was observed a handful of times. The chain couples TRBV20-1 to TRBJ1-5, with D possibly being TRBD1 (5 bases). Germline CDR1 reads DFQATT; CDR2 reads SNEGSKA (reference sequence). V was shortened by 3 bases and J by 3 bases, with 9 bases between the two germline ends. CDR3 length: 13 residues. This CDR3 is CSARTEPNQPQHF. CDR3 DNA: TGCAGTGCTAGGACAGAGCCCAATCAGCCCCAGCATTTT.

This clonotype was seen many times. The CDR3 coding sequence is TGTGCCAGCAGCCAGACGGTGAACACTGAAGCTTTCTTT. This encodes CASSQTVNTEAFF. The chain uses TRBV4-2 and TRBJ1-1; the D is unclear. V was trimmed by 3 bases and J by 0 bases, leaving 5 bases between them. Germline V gene lookup returns CDR1 LGHNA and CDR2 YNFKEQ. The CDR3 length is 13 residues.

The V call is TRBV24-1, the J call TRBJ2-1; D tentatively reads TRBD1 or TRBD2 (5 bases each). V was pared by 9 bases and J by 9 bases, with 17 bases between. The CDR3 runs 13 residues. Germline CDR1 is KGHDR and CDR2 is SFDVKD. CDR3 in amino acids: CATGTADSGEQFF. DNA of the CDR3: TGTGCCACCGGGACCGCTGATTCTGGTGAGCAGTTCTTC.

This clonotype has only a few counts. This chain joins TRBV28 and TRBJ2-7; TRBD2 aligns across 9 bases. Germline lookup yields CDR1 MDHEN and CDR2 SYDVKM. The ends lost 5 bases at V and 2 bases at J; junction bases unmatched: 4. The CDR3 has 14 amino acids. CDR3 loop: CASSPASGAYEQYF. The CDR3 coding sequence is TGTGCCAGCAGTCCCGCTAGCGGGGCCTACGAGCAGTACTTC.

This clonotype has a handful of counts. The chain recombines TRBV9 with TRBJ2-5; D gene unclear. Looked up from germline, CDR1 is SGDLS and CDR2 is YYNGEE. Between the trimmed V and J ends, which lost 5 bases and 2 bases, there was a span of 10 bases. The CDR3 totals 13 residues. This chain's CDR3 is CASSGRAQETQYF. In DNA, the CDR3 is TGTGCCAGCAGTGGACGGGCGCAAGAGACCCAGTACTTC.